This is a list of T cell receptor beta chains from one sample in a study of shared clonotypes between healthy human individuals. Sequencing was performed with immunoSEQ multiplex PCR; in TCRdb, only in-frame clones are kept and a portion is missing. The sample records around 1,100,000 clones, around three quarters being singletons. The source material was memory CD4+ T cells from PBMCs. Source of these receptors: a man between 18 and 35 years old in good health. Some clones in this sample may be carry-over from other donors' samples. The CDR3 runs from the conserved cysteine through the conserved F or W. The D gene is left open where the match is weak. Not every row has a clone size; where given, it reads once, few, many or a size class.

J gene | D gene | clone size | V gene | CDR3 DNA | CDR3 protein
TRBJ2-7 | . | . | TRBV29-1 | TGCAGCGTTGCACACCCAAGGTCCTACGAGCAGTACTTC | CSVAHPRSYEQYF
TRBJ2-3 | TRBD1 | many | TRBV28 | TGTGCCAGCAGCCGACCCCTCATTCCCCCGGGACAGGGGGCAGATACGCAGTATTTT | CASSRPLIPPGQGADTQYF
TRBJ1-2 | . | . | TRBV5-1 | TGCGCCAGCAGCCAGGGCTTTAACTATGGCTACACCTTC | CASSQGFNYGYTF
TRBJ1-2 | . | . | TRBV11-3 | TGTGCCAGCAGCTCCACTCGGGGGGGCGGAAGCTACACCTTC | CASSSTRGGGSYTF
TRBJ1-1 | TRBD1 | . | TRBV5-1 | TGCGCCAGCAGCTTCCAACAGGGGGGTTCCTTCCTAATGAACACTGAAGCTTTCTTT | CASSFQQGGSFLMNTEAFF
TRBJ2-1 | . | . | TRBV11-2 | TGTGCCAGCAGCTTAGGGATGGAGAAATCCTACAATGAGCAGTTCTTC | CASSLGMEKSYNEQFF
TRBJ2-1 | . | . | TRBV11-3 | TGTGCCAGCAGCTTAGTCCAGGGAAGCAATGAGCAGTTCTTC | CASSLVQGSNEQFF
TRBJ2-7 | . | . | TRBV27 | TGTGCCAGCAGTTTAAAGGCGGCAGGCCCCTACGAGCAGTACTTC | CASSLKAAGPYEQYF
TRBJ1-5 | . | . | TRBV2 | TGTGCCAGCAGTGAAGCGGTCGGGGGAATGGCCCAGCATTTT | CASSEAVGGMAQHF
TRBJ2-7 | . | . | TRBV4-2 | TGTGCCAGCAGCGTACCGACAGCCTCCTACGAGCAGTACTTC | CASSVPTASYEQYF
TRBJ2-7 | . | . | TRBV2 | TGTGCCAGCAGCCTAAGAGGGGCAGGAGGCGAGCAGTACTTC | CASSLRGAGGEQYF
TRBJ2-1 | . | . | TRBV9 | TGTGCCAGCAGCCCGAGGACTTCAGGGAGCTCCTACAATGAGCAGTTCTTC | CASSPRTSGSSYNEQFF
TRBJ2-7 | . | . | TRBV27 | TGTGCCAGCAGTTTGGGGCCAGGACCCAGCTCCTACGAGCAGTACTTC | CASSLGPGPSSYEQYF
TRBJ2-5 | . | . | TRBV5-1 | TGCGCCAGCAGCACCCAGGTAGGGGGGGCAGGAGGAGAGACCCAGTACTTC | CASSTQVGGAGGETQYF
TRBJ2-2 | TRBD2 | . | TRBV4-2 | TGTGCCAGCAGCCATACACTAGCGGGAGGACCGAACACCGGGGAGCTGTTTTTT | CASSHTLAGGPNTGELFF
TRBJ2-1 | . | . | TRBV11-3 | TGTGCCAGCAGCTTATCGGGCGGGCGGTACAATGAGCAGTTCTTC | CASSLSGGRYNEQFF
TRBJ2-2 | . | . | TRBV4-1 | TGCGCCAGCAGCCACCCCGGAGGGCAGGGGCGACCCGCGAACACCGGGGAGCTGTTTTTT | CASSHPGGQGRPANTGELFF
TRBJ1-1 | . | few | TRBV18 | TGTGCCAGCTCACTTACGTTCGAAGGCACTGAAGCTTTCTTT | CASSLTFEGTEAFF
TRBJ2-3 | TRBD2 | . | TRBV5-4 | TGTGCCAGCAGCACCGGGACTAGCGGCCGCACAGATACGCAGTATTTT | CASSTGTSGRTDTQYF
TRBJ1-3 | . | . | TRBV5-1 | TGCGCCAGCAGCTTGGGGGCAAGAAACTCTGGAAACACCATATATTTT | CASSLGARNSGNTIYF
TRBJ2-4 | . | once | TRBV7-2 | TGTGCCAGCAGCTTAGGGGCTAGGGCCAAAAACATTCAGTACTTC | CASSLGARAKNIQYF
TRBJ1-4 | . | . | TRBV2 | TGTGCCAGCTGGAGGGGCAGTCACGGTGAAAAACTGTTTTTT | CASWRGSHGEKLFF
TRBJ2-7 | . | . | TRBV29-1 | TGCAGCGCTGGTGGGGGCAAAACTGACGAGCAGTACTTC | CSAGGGKTDEQYF
TRBJ2-3 | . | . | TRBV27 | TGTGCCAGCAAGCGTCCGACAATTACAGATACGCAGTATTTT | CASKRPTITDTQYF
TRBJ2-5 | . | . | TRBV5-1 | TGCGCCAGCAGCTTGGCCGTCACAGGGCAAGAGACCCAGTACTTC | CASSLAVTGQETQYF
TRBJ2-3 | . | . | TRBV9 | TGTGCCAGCAGCCTAGAGGATACGCAGTATTTT | CASSLEDTQYF
TRBJ1-1 | . | . | TRBV7-2 | TGTGCCAGCAGCTCCTCAGGGGTGAACACTGAAGCTTTCTTT | CASSSSGVNTEAFF
TRBJ2-5 | TRBD1 | . | TRBV6-1 | TGTGCCAGCACCAAGGACAGGACCCAAGAGACCCAGTACTTC | CASTKDRTQETQYF
TRBJ2-6 | . | . | TRBV27 | TGTGCCAGCACCTTCTCTGGGGCCAACGTCCTGACTTTC | CASTFSGANVLTF
TRBJ2-5 | . | . | TRBV30 | TGTGCCTGGAGTGGTGTTGGAGAGACCCAGTACTTC | CAWSGVGETQYF
TRBJ2-7 | . | . | TRBV4-1 | TGCGCCAGCAGCCAAGATCCGGCGGGCGAGCAGTACTTC | CASSQDPAGEQYF
TRBJ1-5 | . | . | TRBV6-6 | TGTGCCAGCAGTTTATCGGGTTTCAATCAGCCCCAGCATTTT | CASSLSGFNQPQHF
TRBJ2-1 | TRBD2 | . | TRBV11-2 | TGTGCCAGCAGCTTCTCTAGCGGGCCCTACAATGAGCAGTTCTTC | CASSFSSGPYNEQFF
TRBJ1-1 | TRBD1 | . | TRBV29-1 | TGCAGCGCCAGACAGGGTTGGGGTATGAACACTGAAGCTTTCTTT | CSARQGWGMNTEAFF
TRBJ2-3 | TRBD2 | . | TRBV5-1 | TGCGCCAGCAGCTTTATTAGCGGGAGGGTCACAGATACGCAGTATTTT | CASSFISGRVTDTQYF
TRBJ1-4 | TRBD1 | . | TRBV6-5 | TGTGCCAGCAGCCGACAGGGGGCGGGTGAAAAACTGTTTTTT | CASSRQGAGEKLFF
TRBJ2-6 | TRBD2 | few | TRBV19 | TGTGCCATAGGGACTAGCCGAACCTCTGGGGCCAACGTCCTGACTTTC | CAIGTSRTSGANVLTF
TRBJ2-5 | . | . | TRBV28 | TGTGCCAGCAAACAGGGGGGGAACCAAGAGACCCAGTACTTC | CASKQGGNQETQYF
TRBJ2-3 | . | . | TRBV28 | TGTGCCAGCAGTTTCAAGGACGCCCTCAGAGATACGCAGTATTTT | CASSFKDALRDTQYF
TRBJ1-1 | . | . | TRBV7-2 | TGTGCCAGCAAGGGGTTTAACACTGAAGCTTTCTTT | CASKGFNTEAFF
TRBJ2-3 | . | . | TRBV5-1 | TGCGCCAGCAGCTTGGACGGCGGAGCGGATACGCAGTATTTT | CASSLDGGADTQYF
TRBJ1-1 | . | . | TRBV30 | TGTGCCTGGAGCCCGGCGAACACTGAAGCTTTCTTT | CAWSPANTEAFF
TRBJ2-1 | . | few | TRBV6-6 | TGTGCCAGCAGTCTCTCGGGAGCGGCCTACAATGAGCAGTTCTTC | CASSLSGAAYNEQFF
TRBJ1-2 | . | . | TRBV7-2 | TGTGCCAGCAGCCAGATTTTCGGGAGCTATGGCTACACCTTC | CASSQIFGSYGYTF
TRBJ2-3 | . | . | TRBV7-3 | TGTGCCAGCAGCTTAAACGGAGGGCCCACAGATACGCAGTATTTT | CASSLNGGPTDTQYF
TRBJ1-4 | TRBD1 | . | TRBV5-1 | TGCGCCAGCAGCGATCCCCAGGGGGCGAATGAAAAACTGTTTTTT | CASSDPQGANEKLFF
TRBJ2-2 | . | . | TRBV28 | TGTGCCAGCACCTTCGGGCTGCCGAACACCGGGGAGCTGTTTTTT | CASTFGLPNTGELFF
TRBJ1-5 | . | few | TRBV30 | TGTGCCTGGAGTGAACAGAGGAATCAGCCCCAGCATTTT | CAWSEQRNQPQHF
TRBJ1-5 | . | many | TRBV19 | TGTGCCAGTAGTATAGGCAGAGATCAGCCCCAGCATTTT | CASSIGRDQPQHF